A selection of T cell receptor beta chains follows, all from one sample in a study of regulatory T cells in long-lasting Graves disease. Each CDR3 protein is one row after TCRdb ran MiXCR on the multiplex PCR reads. The table shows about 540,000 distinct CDR3 sequences, with approximately 13% occurring only once. These data also formed part of another study, on T cells in Graves' hyperthyroidism and ophthalmopathy.

Source: peripheral blood mononuclear cells (PBMCs), taken at new diagnosis, from a patient treated with antithyroid drugs. Receptors were obtained from a man aged 25-40 years with Graves disease. Both conserved end residues are part of each CDR3. The D gene is left open where the match is weak. Clone size is stated in some rows and not others, as once, few, many or a class when expanded.

CDR3aa,CDR3nt,d_gene,j_gene,abundance,v_gene
CASSWGLRYNEQFF,TGTGCCAGCAGTTGGGGTCTTCGGTACAATGAGCAGTTCTTC,.,TRBJ2-1,many,TRBV6-9
CASSPRQGNSEAFF,TGTGCCAGCAGCCCCCGACAGGGAAACTCTGAAGCTTTCTTT,TRBD1,TRBJ1-1,many,TRBV7-2
CASSLLTGGDGYTF,TGTGCCAGTAGTCTACTTACAGGGGGCGATGGCTACACCTTC,TRBD1,TRBJ1-2,few,TRBV19
CASSDLLAGGLSYEQYF,TGTGCCAGCAGTGACCTCCTAGCGGGAGGTTTGTCCTACGAGCAGTACTTC,TRBD2,TRBJ2-7,many,TRBV6-1
CASSDAVPGDTEAFF,TGTGCCAGCAGTGATGCAGTACCCGGGGACACTGAAGCTTTCTTT,.,TRBJ1-1,many,TRBV2
CASSFSRGNTEAFF,TGTGCCAGCAGTTTTTCCCGGGGGAACACTGAAGCTTTCTTT,.,TRBJ1-1,many,TRBV12-3/TRBV12-4
CASSLSGQSYEQYF,TGTGCCAGCAGTTTGTCTGGACAGTCCTACGAGCAGTACTTC,.,TRBJ2-7,many,TRBV12-3/TRBV12-4
CASSPADRVKGYTF,TGCGCCAGCAGCCCTGCCGACAGGGTCAAGGGATACACCTTC,TRBD1,TRBJ1-2,many,TRBV5-1
CASSEWTSGSYEQYF,TGTGCCAGCAGTGAATGGACTAGCGGTTCCTACGAGCAGTACTTC,TRBD2,TRBJ2-7,many,TRBV6-2/TRBV6-3
CAISDPGTEETQYF,TGTGCCATCAGTGATCCAGGGACAGAAGAGACCCAGTACTTC,TRBD1,TRBJ2-5,.,TRBV10-3
CSVVGGRENIYEQYF,TGCAGTGTCGTGGGGGGGCGGGAGAATATTTACGAGCAGTACTTC,.,TRBJ2-7,many,TRBV20-1
CASSERTYSNQPQHF,TGTGCCAGCAGTGAACGAACCTATAGCAATCAGCCCCAGCATTTT,.,TRBJ1-5,many,TRBV6-1
CASSLAGAAGNTIYF,TGTGCCAGCAGCTTAGCGGGAGCAGCTGGAAACACCATATATTTT,.,TRBJ1-3,.,TRBV11-2
CASSRRVDESYEQYF,TGTGCCAGCAGCCGTAGAGTGGACGAGTCCTACGAGCAGTACTTC,.,TRBJ2-7,many,TRBV5-5
CASKGANEKLFF,TGTGCCAGCAAAGGAGCTAATGAAAAACTGTTTTTT,.,TRBJ1-4,few,TRBV25-1
CASSFLGTARNYEQYF,TGTGCCAGCAGTTTCTTGGGTACGGCCCGGAACTACGAGCAGTACTTC,.,TRBJ2-7,.,TRBV27
CASSLGSSGKDTQYF,TGCGCCAGCAGCTTGGGATCTAGCGGGAAAGATACGCAGTATTTT,TRBD2,TRBJ2-3,.,TRBV5-1
CASSITGTVYNEQFF,TGTGCCAGTAGTATCACCGGGACAGTTTACAATGAGCAGTTCTTC,TRBD1,TRBJ2-1,.,TRBV19
CASSYPAGRTRGAFF,TGTGCCAGCAGTTACCCCGCAGGAAGAACCCGGGGAGCTTTCTTT,.,TRBJ1-1,many,TRBV6-5
CASTRSGGGDQPQHF,TGTGCCAGTACCCGGTCAGGGGGAGGGGATCAGCCCCAGCATTTT,TRBD1,TRBJ1-5,few,TRBV19
CATSRELTGTNEKLFF,TGTGCCACCAGCAGAGAGCTTACAGGGACTAATGAAAAACTGTTTTTT,.,TRBJ1-4,many,TRBV15
CASSFGTTSTDTQYF,TGTGCCAGCAGCTTCGGGACAACTAGCACAGATACGCAGTATTTT,.,TRBJ2-3,many,TRBV11-2
CSARDAAAGLDTQYF,TGCAGTGCTAGAGATGCCGCGGCAGGGTTGGATACGCAGTATTTT,.,TRBJ2-3,many,TRBV20-1
CSVESEGANGYTF,TGCAGCGTTGAATCGGAGGGGGCCAATGGCTACACCTTC,TRBD1,TRBJ1-2,.,TRBV29-1
CASKGSGNTIYF,TGTGCCAGCAAAGGTTCTGGAAACACCATATATTTT,.,TRBJ1-3,few,TRBV7-9
CASSLRASGRGYNEQFF,TGTGCCAGCAGCTTACGTGCTAGCGGGAGAGGGTACAATGAGCAGTTCTTC,TRBD2,TRBJ2-1,few,TRBV13
CASSYDRQAFF,TGTGCCAGCAGCTACGACAGGCAAGCTTTCTTT,.,TRBJ1-1,many,TRBV6-2/TRBV6-3
CASTGGAIRKETQYF,TGTGCCAGCACAGGAGGGGCTATACGGAAAGAGACCCAGTACTTC,.,TRBJ2-5,many,TRBV2
CASSLARGTGSDEQYF,TGTGCCAGCAGCTTAGCGAGAGGGACAGGGTCTGACGAGCAGTACTTC,TRBD1,TRBJ2-7,few,TRBV7-9
CASSIGTSETNKRDNEQFF,TGTGCCAGTAGTATAGGGACTAGCGAGACCAATAAAAGGGACAATGAGCAGTTCTTC,TRBD2,TRBJ2-1,many,TRBV19
CASSSSGSYIYEQYF,TGTGCCAGCAGCTCAAGCGGGAGTTATATCTACGAGCAGTACTTC,TRBD2,TRBJ2-7,.,TRBV7-8
CASSRPGTKNIQYF,TGTGCCAGCAGTCGTCCAGGGACCAAAAACATTCAGTACTTC,.,TRBJ2-4,few,TRBV27
CSVPPPGGTGYTF,TGCAGTGTCCCCCCCCCGGGGGGGACTGGCTACACCTTC,.,TRBJ1-2,few,TRBV20-1
CASSLAGWVPRYGYTF,TGTGCCAGCAGCCTAGCAGGTTGGGTCCCCCGCTATGGCTACACCTTC,.,TRBJ1-2,few,TRBV7-8
CASTVTGGNHYGYTF,TGTGCCAGCACCGTGACAGGGGGAAATCACTATGGCTACACCTTC,TRBD1,TRBJ1-2,many,TRBV6-1
CSARPSDRYEQYF,TGCAGTGCTCGCCCTAGTGATAGATACGAGCAGTACTTC,.,TRBJ2-7,few,TRBV20-1
CSARQRTSSYNEQFF,TGCAGTGCTAGGCAGCGGACTAGCTCCTACAATGAGCAGTTCTTC,TRBD2,TRBJ2-1,many,TRBV20-1
CASSEGLAGLGGELFF,TGTGCCAGCAGTGAAGGACTAGCGGGACTGGGGGGGGAGCTGTTTTTT,TRBD2,TRBJ2-2,many,TRBV12-3/TRBV12-4
CSARGVSSYNEQFF,TGCAGTGCTAGGGGGGTTAGCTCCTACAATGAGCAGTTCTTC,.,TRBJ2-1,.,TRBV20-1
CASSGAGGEQYF,TGTGCCAGCTCAGGGGCCGGGGGGGAGCAGTACTTC,.,TRBJ2-7,.,TRBV2
CASSTRSGRAKGGGELFF,TGTGCCAGCAGCACGAGGAGCGGGAGGGCCAAAGGAGGCGGGGAGCTGTTTTTT,TRBD2,TRBJ2-2,.,TRBV5-4
CASSLGGRPQHF,TGTGCCAGCAGTTTGGGGGGTCGGCCCCAGCATTTT,.,TRBJ1-5,.,TRBV12-3/TRBV12-4
CSARNLTDTQYF,TGCAGTGCTAGAAATCTCACAGATACGCAGTATTTT,.,TRBJ2-3,few,TRBV20-1
CASRNTIGSPLHF,TGTGCCAGCAGAAATACTATAGGGTCACCCCTCCACTTT,.,TRBJ1-6,many,TRBV12-3/TRBV12-4
CASSSGLAGFPEQFF,TGTGCCAGCAGTTCGGGACTAGCGGGGTTCCCTGAGCAGTTCTTC,TRBD2,TRBJ2-1,once,TRBV27
CSARTTGGVETQYF,TGCAGTGCTAGAACTACAGGGGGCGTGGAGACCCAGTACTTC,TRBD1,TRBJ2-5,many,TRBV20-1
CSALGGGSTDTQYF,TGCAGCGCCCTAGGGGGCGGGAGCACAGATACGCAGTATTTT,TRBD1,TRBJ2-3,many,TRBV29-1
CAISDRGDGYTF,TGTGCCATCAGTGACAGGGGCGATGGCTACACCTTC,.,TRBJ1-2,.,TRBV10-3
CSASSSAKSYNEQFF,TGCAGTGCTAGTTCTTCTGCGAAATCCTACAATGAGCAGTTCTTC,.,TRBJ2-1,few,TRBV20-1
CSARVRQAGGELFF,TGCAGTGCTAGAGTTCGGCAGGCAGGCGGGGAGCTGTTTTTT,.,TRBJ2-2,many,TRBV20-1
CASKRLAGVANEQFF,TGTGCCAGCAAACGACTAGCGGGAGTAGCCAATGAGCAGTTCTTC,TRBD2,TRBJ2-1,many,TRBV12-3/TRBV12-4
CASNVYSNQPRHF,TGTGCCAGCAACGTTTATAGCAATCAGCCCCGGCATTTT,.,TRBJ1-5,many,TRBV6-1
CSARWAQLMHGYTF,TGCAGTGCTAGATGGGCTCAACTGATGCATGGCTACACCTTC,.,TRBJ1-2,.,TRBV20-1
CASSYGGTQETQYF,TGTGCCAGCAGTTACGGAGGGACCCAAGAGACCCAGTACTTC,.,TRBJ2-5,few,TRBV6-2/TRBV6-3
CATSRVYQETQYF,TGTGCCACCAGCAGAGTCTACCAAGAGACCCAGTACTTC,.,TRBJ2-5,many,TRBV15
CASSLGQGTPSYNEQFF,TGCGCCAGCAGCTTGGGACAGGGGACCCCTTCCTACAATGAGCAGTTCTTC,TRBD1,TRBJ2-1,few,TRBV5-1
CAWSPAPNYGYTF,TGTGCCTGGAGTCCAGCGCCGAACTATGGCTACACCTTC,.,TRBJ1-2,few,TRBV30
CASSAGGGHGYTF,TGTGCCAGCAGTGCGGGGGGGGGACATGGCTACACCTTC,.,TRBJ1-2,.,TRBV28
CSASASYQETQYF,TGCAGTGCTAGTGCCAGTTATCAAGAGACCCAGTACTTC,.,TRBJ2-5,many,TRBV20-1